This note documents a single T cell receptor (beta chain) sequence. Germline V lookup: CDR1 LNHDA, CDR2 SQIVND (reference sequence). V gave up 4 bases and J gave up 0 bases; unmatched junction bases: 10. This CDR3 contains 18 residues. As processed by the authors: Using reference gene primer amplification, nucleated cell counts were estimated. Sequencing was performed with immunoSEQ multiplex PCR; in TCRdb, only in-frame clones are kept and a portion is missing. V, J and clone size are taken as reported in that table, and D and trimming were inferred from the DNA itself. The sample lists 100,000 to 150,000 clones, roughly 85% occurring once. This sample is drawn from a study of blood T cell repertoires in COVID-19. About the study: Samples of COVID-19 (acute and convalescent) were obtained from the United States, Italy and Spain. From T cells, B-cell-depleted T cells, or PBMCs came the material, which was cDNA or gDNA.

The chain couples TRBV19 to TRBJ2-2; 8 nucleotides match TRBD2. This clonotype originated in a man at least 80 years old with active or convalescent COVID-19. The material sequenced was peripheral blood. The CDR3 reads CASSNMSAGAANTGELFF. CDR3 bases: TGTGCCAGTAGTAACATGTCAGCGGGAGCCGCGAACACCGGGGAGCTGTTTTTT.